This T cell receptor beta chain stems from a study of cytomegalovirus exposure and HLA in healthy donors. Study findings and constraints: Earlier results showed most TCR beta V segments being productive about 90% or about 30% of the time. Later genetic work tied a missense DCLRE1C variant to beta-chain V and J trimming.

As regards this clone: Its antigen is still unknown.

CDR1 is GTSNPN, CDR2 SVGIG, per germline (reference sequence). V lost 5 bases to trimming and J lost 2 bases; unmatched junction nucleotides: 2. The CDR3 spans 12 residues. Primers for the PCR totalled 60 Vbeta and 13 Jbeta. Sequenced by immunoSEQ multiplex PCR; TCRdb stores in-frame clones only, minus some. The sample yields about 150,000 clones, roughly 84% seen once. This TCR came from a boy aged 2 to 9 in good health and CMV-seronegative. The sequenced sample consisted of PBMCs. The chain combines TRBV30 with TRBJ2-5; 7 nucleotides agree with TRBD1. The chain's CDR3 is CAWRDRQETQYF. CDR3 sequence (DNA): TGTGCCTGGCGGGACAGACAAGAGACCCAGTACTTC. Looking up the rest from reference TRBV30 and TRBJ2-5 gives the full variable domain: SQTIHQWPATLVQPVGSPLSLECTVEGTSNPNLYWYRQAAGRGLQLLFYSVGIGQISSEVPQNLSASRPQDRQFILSSKKLLLSDSGFYLCAWRDRQETQYFGPGTRLLVL.